A selection of T cell receptor beta chains follows, all from one sample in a study of T cell changes during pregnancy in multiple sclerosis. Repertoires were generated with immunoSEQ multiplex PCR, while TCRdb's copy carries only in-frame clones and drops some. The sample records more than 100,000 clones, 92% being singletons. The specimen was peripheral blood, collected after pregnancy. These receptors all come from a female donor with multiple sclerosis, enrolled in a pregnancy study. CDR3s include the opening cysteine and the closing phenylalanine or tryptophan. A D gene is named only where the DNA matches it firmly. Expanded clones are given a class, and other clones once, few, many or no size at all.

J gene | V gene | clone size | D gene | CDR3 protein | CDR3 DNA
TRBJ2-3 | TRBV5-4 | . | TRBD2 | CASSLQAGGGTDTQYF | TGTGCCAGCAGCTTACAAGCGGGGGGAGGCACAGATACGCAGTATTTT
TRBJ2-1 | TRBV5-1 | . | TRBD2 | CASSPAGDLKVNEQFF | TGCGCCAGCAGCCCCGCGGGGGACTTGAAAGTCAATGAGCAGTTCTTC
TRBJ2-7 | TRBV5-1 | . | TRBD2 | CASSTGTSGREHEQYF | TGCGCCAGCAGCACTGGGACTAGCGGGAGGGAGCACGAGCAGTACTTC
TRBJ2-5 | TRBV5-4 | . | . | CASSRATETQYF | TGTGCCAGCAGCCGAGCCACGGAGACCCAGTACTTC
TRBJ2-7 | TRBV19 | . | . | CASSIGGSQISYEQYF | TGTGCCAGTAGTATAGGAGGCAGCCAGATCTCCTACGAGCAGTACTTC
TRBJ1-1 | TRBV7-6 | . | . | CASTTPGENTEAFF | TGTGCCAGCACCACGCCCGGGGAAAACACTGAAGCTTTCTTT
TRBJ1-2 | TRBV4-3 | . | . | CASSQDRSPYYGYTF | TGCGCCAGCAGCCAAGATCGGTCTCCCTACTATGGCTACACCTTC
TRBJ2-2 | TRBV7-2 | . | . | CASSLSGTGELFF | TGTGCCAGCAGCCTCTCCGGGACCGGGGAGCTGTTTTTT
TRBJ2-7 | TRBV29-1 | . | TRBD1 | CSVRGRANTYEQYF | TGCAGCGTCAGGGGGCGCGCTAACACCTACGAGCAGTACTTC
TRBJ1-2 | TRBV5-1 | . | . | CASSPSGGAVYGYTF | TGCGCCAGCAGCCCCTCGGGGGGGGCAGTGTATGGCTACACCTTC
TRBJ2-2 | TRBV9 | . | TRBD2 | CASSVEAGGRTGELFF | TGTGCCAGCAGCGTGGAAGCGGGGGGCAGGACCGGGGAGCTGTTTTTT
TRBJ2-5 | TRBV27 | . | TRBD2 | CASSLWRGETQYF | TGTGCCAGCAGTTTATGGCGGGGGGAGACCCAGTACTTC
TRBJ2-5 | TRBV28 | . | . | CASTGGKETQYF | TGTGCCAGCACGGGCGGGAAAGAGACCCAGTACTTC
TRBJ1-2 | TRBV14 | . | . | CASSQGRQDYGYTF | TGTGCCAGCAGCCAAGGGAGACAGGACTATGGCTACACCTTC
TRBJ2-1 | TRBV4-2 | . | TRBD2 | CASSQGTSGSYNEQFF | TGTGCCAGCAGCCAAGGGACTAGCGGGAGCTACAATGAGCAGTTCTTC
TRBJ2-3 | TRBV13 | . | TRBD1 | CARIKQGAGVSDTQYF | TGTGCCCGAATTAAACAGGGGGCTGGTGTTTCAGATACGCAGTATTTT
TRBJ2-7 | TRBV28 | once | TRBD1 | CASSPTPGQGFYEQYF | TGTGCCAGCAGCCCAACCCCCGGACAGGGATTTTACGAGCAGTACTTC
TRBJ1-2 | TRBV6-1 | . | . | CASSESGNYGYTF | TGTGCCAGCAGTGAATCGGGGAACTATGGCTACACCTTC
TRBJ1-1 | TRBV7-2 | . | . | CASSPTSGGNTEAFF | TGTGCCAGCAGCCCCACCTCGGGGGGGAACACTGAAGCTTTCTTT
TRBJ1-4 | TRBV10-2 | . | . | CASSGGQSLNEKLFF | TGCGCCAGCAGCGGCGGACAGAGCCTTAATGAAAAACTGTTTTTT
TRBJ1-1 | TRBV7-3 | . | . | CASSKRPFLGGTNTEAFF | TGTGCCAGCAGCAAAAGGCCGTTTCTCGGGGGGACGAACACTGAAGCTTTCTTT
TRBJ2-1 | TRBV2 | . | . | CASRGVDSYNEQFF | TGTGCCAGCCGAGGTGTCGACTCCTACAATGAGCAGTTCTTC
TRBJ1-2 | TRBV5-1 | . | . | CASSLERGRDGYTF | TGCGCCAGCAGCTTGGAACGGGGAAGGGATGGCTACACCTTC
TRBJ1-6 | TRBV5-1 | . | . | CASSLSSEAPLHF | TGCGCCAGCAGCTTGTCAAGCGAGGCACCCCTCCACTTT
TRBJ2-1 | TRBV4-3 | . | TRBD2 | CASSQDKGLAGRGQFF | TGCGCCAGCAGCCAAGATAAGGGACTAGCGGGGCGCGGGCAGTTCTTC
TRBJ1-1 | TRBV6-1 | few | TRBD1 | CASILSRTGQAFF | TGTGCCAGCATTTTATCCCGGACAGGGCAAGCTTTCTTT
TRBJ1-1 | TRBV28 | once | TRBD1 | CASSQLQGGNTEAFF | TGTGCCAGCAGTCAGCTCCAGGGGGGGAACACTGAAGCTTTCTTT
TRBJ2-6 | TRBV2 | . | . | CASCRDSGANVLTF | TGTGCCAGCTGCCGGGACTCTGGGGCCAACGTCCTGACTTTC
TRBJ2-3 | TRBV7-3 | . | TRBD1 | CASSLGGQGTDTQYF | TGTGCCAGCAGCTTAGGAGGACAGGGGACAGATACGCAGTATTTT
TRBJ1-5 | TRBV28 | . | . | CASSSHRQVHEPQHF | TGTGCCAGCAGTTCTCATAGGCAGGTCCATGAGCCCCAGCATTTT
TRBJ2-7 | TRBV7-2 | once | . | CASSFSPSTYEQYF | TGTGCCAGCAGCTTCAGTCCATCAACCTACGAGCAGTACTTC
TRBJ1-5 | TRBV27 | . | . | CASSSRRGSNQPQHF | TGTGCCAGCAGCTCTCGCCGGGGGAGCAATCAGCCCCAGCATTTT
TRBJ1-1 | TRBV6-1 | . | . | CASSVGGTDFF | TGTGCCAGCAGTGTGGGCGGGACCGATTTCTTT
TRBJ1-1 | TRBV2 | . | . | CASIETNMNTEAFF | TGTGCCAGCATTGAAACAAACATGAACACTGAAGCTTTCTTT
TRBJ2-1 | TRBV9 | . | . | CASSDSRDEQFF | TGTGCCAGCAGCGACTCGAGGGATGAGCAGTTCTTC
TRBJ1-1 | TRBV5-1 | . | . | CASSLDPGGYTEAFF | TGCGCCAGCAGCTTGGATCCGGGAGGGTACACTGAAGCTTTCTTT
TRBJ1-6 | TRBV15 | once | TRBD1 | CATSREGGFNSPLHF | TGTGCCACCAGCAGAGAAGGGGGCTTTAATTCACCCCTCCACTTT
TRBJ2-1 | TRBV2 | once | . | CASRLGGRGTSPTGEQFF | TGTGCCAGCAGGCTAGGAGGTCGCGGGACTTCCCCTACAGGAGAGCAGTTCTTC
TRBJ1-2 | TRBV7-2 | . | . | CASSLGGRRDGYTF | TGTGCCAGCAGCTTAGGGGGACGGAGGGATGGCTACACCTTC
TRBJ2-1 | TRBV7-3 | . | TRBD2 | CASSLVGSGSGRSEQFF | TGTGCCAGCAGCTTAGTAGGAAGCGGGAGCGGGAGAAGTGAGCAGTTCTTC
TRBJ2-1 | TRBV7-6 | . | . | CASSLVPGLTDNEQFF | TGTGCCAGCAGCTTAGTACCGGGACTTACCGACAATGAGCAGTTCTTC
TRBJ1-1 | TRBV11-1 | . | . | CASSQGWNTEAFF | TGTGCCAGCAGCCAGGGGTGGAATACTGAAGCTTTCTTT
TRBJ2-1 | TRBV19 | . | . | CASSIYTLSSYNEQFF | TGTGCCAGTAGTATCTATACCCTGAGCTCCTACAATGAGCAGTTCTTC
TRBJ2-1 | TRBV6-5 | . | . | CASSYFGAGRGQFF | TGTGCCAGCAGTTACTTCGGGGCGGGACGGGGGCAGTTCTTC
TRBJ2-6 | TRBV6-5 | . | . | CASSYSPSGANVLTF | TGTGCCAGCAGTTACTCCCCTTCTGGGGCCAACGTCCTGACTTTC
TRBJ1-3 | TRBV18 | . | . | CASSPTGLSGNTIYF | TGTGCCAGCTCACCTACAGGGCTCTCTGGAAACACCATATATTTT
TRBJ2-1 | TRBV18 | . | . | CASSPDQGSYNEQFF | TGTGCCAGCTCACCGGACCAGGGGTCCTACAATGAGCAGTTCTTC
TRBJ2-2 | TRBV9 | . | TRBD2 | CASSPRLAGTGELFF | TGTGCCAGCAGCCCTAGACTAGCGGGTACCGGGGAGCTGTTTTTT
TRBJ1-6 | TRBV7-2 | many | . | CASSLVARGDSPLHF | TGTGCCAGCAGCTTAGTGGCCAGGGGAGATTCACCCCTCCACTTT
TRBJ1-1 | TRBV5-1 | . | . | CASSYGLPNTEAFF | TGCGCCAGCAGCTACGGACTGCCGAACACTGAAGCTTTCTTT
TRBJ1-5 | TRBV19 | . | TRBD1 | CASSIWTGEKKPQHF | TGTGCCAGTAGTATCTGGACAGGGGAAAAAAAACCCCAGCATTTT
TRBJ2-4 | TRBV7-8 | . | . | CASSQTVAKNIQYF | TGTGCCAGCAGCCAAACAGTAGCCAAAAACATTCAGTACTTC
TRBJ2-2 | TRBV9 | . | TRBD2 | CASSQRGGHEAGELFF | TGTGCCAGCAGTCAACGGGGGGGTCATGAGGCAGGGGAGCTGTTTTTT
TRBJ1-5 | TRBV19 | few | TRBD1 | CASRSTGPNQPQHF | TGTGCCAGTAGGTCGACAGGGCCGAATCAGCCCCAGCATTTT
TRBJ2-1 | TRBV4-1 | . | TRBD1 | CASSQGRTGYNEQFF | TGCGCCAGCAGCCAAGGGCGGACAGGGTACAATGAGCAGTTCTTC
TRBJ2-7 | TRBV5-1 | . | TRBD2 | CASSRTSGAYEQYF | TGCGCCAGCAGCCGGACTAGCGGGGCCTACGAGCAGTACTTC
TRBJ2-7 | TRBV28 | . | . | CASSLVLLYEQYF | TGTGCCAGCAGTTTGGTGCTACTATACGAGCAGTACTTC
TRBJ2-1 | TRBV5-1 | . | TRBD2 | CASSPILAGGPSTSYNEQFF | TGCGCCAGCAGCCCGATTCTAGCGGGAGGGCCCTCCACCTCCTACAATGAGCAGTTCTTC